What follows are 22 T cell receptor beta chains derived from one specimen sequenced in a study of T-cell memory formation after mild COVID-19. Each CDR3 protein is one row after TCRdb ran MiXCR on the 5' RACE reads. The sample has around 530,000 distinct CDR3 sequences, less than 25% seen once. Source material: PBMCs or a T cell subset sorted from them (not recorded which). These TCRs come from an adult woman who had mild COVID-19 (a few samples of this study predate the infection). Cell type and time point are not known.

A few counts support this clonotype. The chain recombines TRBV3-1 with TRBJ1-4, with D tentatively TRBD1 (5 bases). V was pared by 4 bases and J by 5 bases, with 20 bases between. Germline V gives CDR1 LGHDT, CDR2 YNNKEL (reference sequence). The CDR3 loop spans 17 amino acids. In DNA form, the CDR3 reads TGTGCCAGCAGCCCCCCAGCGTCGACAGCTACAAATGAAAAACTGTTTTTT. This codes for CASSPPASTATNEKLFF.

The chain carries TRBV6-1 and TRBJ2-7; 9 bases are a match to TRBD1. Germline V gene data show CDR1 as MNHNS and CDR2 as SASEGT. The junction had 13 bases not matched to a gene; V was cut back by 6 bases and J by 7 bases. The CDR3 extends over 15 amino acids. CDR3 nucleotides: TGTGCCAGCAGGCCCGGGGACAGGGTTTTTGGAGAGCAGTACTTC. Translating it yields CASRPGDRVFGEQYF.

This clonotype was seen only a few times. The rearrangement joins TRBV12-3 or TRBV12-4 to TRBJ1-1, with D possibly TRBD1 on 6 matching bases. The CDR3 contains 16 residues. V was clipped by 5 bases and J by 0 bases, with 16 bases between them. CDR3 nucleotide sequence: TGTGCCAGCAGTCTATTTACCGGGACACTGAACACTGAAGCTTTCTTT. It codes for CASSLFTGTLNTEAFF.

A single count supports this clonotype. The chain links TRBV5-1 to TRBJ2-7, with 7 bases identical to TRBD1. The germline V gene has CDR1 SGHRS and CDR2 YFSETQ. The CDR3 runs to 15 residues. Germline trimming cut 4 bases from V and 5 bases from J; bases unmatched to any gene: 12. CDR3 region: CASSPRQGGAHEQYF. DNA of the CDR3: TGCGCCAGCAGCCCCCGACAGGGCGGCGCGCACGAGCAGTACTTC. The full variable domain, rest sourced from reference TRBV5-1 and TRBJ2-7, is KAGVTQTPRYLIKTRGQQVTLSCSPISGHRSVSWYQQTPGQGLQFLFEYFSETQRNKGNFPGRFSGRQFSNSRSEMNVSTLELGDSALYLCASSPRQGGAHEQYFGPGTRLTVT.

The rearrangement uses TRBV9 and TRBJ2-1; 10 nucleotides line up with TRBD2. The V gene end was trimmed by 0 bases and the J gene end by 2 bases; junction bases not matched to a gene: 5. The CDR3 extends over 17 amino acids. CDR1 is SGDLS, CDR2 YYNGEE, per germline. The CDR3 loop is CASSVAELAGTYNEQFF. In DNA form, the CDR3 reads TGTGCCAGCAGCGTAGCAGAACTAGCGGGAACCTACAATGAGCAGTTCTTC.

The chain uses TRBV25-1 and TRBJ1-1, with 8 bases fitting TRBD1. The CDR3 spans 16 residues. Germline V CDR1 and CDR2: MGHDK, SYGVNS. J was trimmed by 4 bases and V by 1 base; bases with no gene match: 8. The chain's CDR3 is CASSEFPTGGSTEAFF. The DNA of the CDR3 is TGTGCCAGCAGTGAATTCCCCACAGGGGGGAGCACTGAAGCTTTCTTT.

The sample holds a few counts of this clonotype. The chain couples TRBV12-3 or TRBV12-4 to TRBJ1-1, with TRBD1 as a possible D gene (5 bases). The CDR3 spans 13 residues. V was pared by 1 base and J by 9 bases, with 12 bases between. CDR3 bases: TGTGCCAGCAGTTTAGGCCAGGGACTGAAAGCTTTCTTT. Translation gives CASSLGQGLKAFF.

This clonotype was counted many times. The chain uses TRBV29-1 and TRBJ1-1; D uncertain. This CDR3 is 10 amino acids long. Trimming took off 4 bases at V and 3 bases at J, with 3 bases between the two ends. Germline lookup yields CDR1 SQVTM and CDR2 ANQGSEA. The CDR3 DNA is TGCAGCGTTGGATACACTGAAGCTTTCTTT. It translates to CSVGYTEAFF.

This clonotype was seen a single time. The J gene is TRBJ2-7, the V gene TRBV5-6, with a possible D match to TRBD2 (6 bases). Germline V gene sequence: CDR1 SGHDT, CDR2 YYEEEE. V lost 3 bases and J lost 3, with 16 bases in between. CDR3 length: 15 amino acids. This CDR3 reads CASSSMAGYGYEQYF. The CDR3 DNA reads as TGTGCCAGCAGCTCCATGGCGGGGTACGGCTACGAGCAGTACTTC. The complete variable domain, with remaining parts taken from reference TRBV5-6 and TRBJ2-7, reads DAGVTQSPTHLIKTRGQQVTLRCSPKSGHDTVSWYQQALGQGPQFIFQYYEEEERQRGNFPDRFSGHQFPNYSSELNVNALLLGDSALYLCASSSMAGYGYEQYFGPGTRLTVT.

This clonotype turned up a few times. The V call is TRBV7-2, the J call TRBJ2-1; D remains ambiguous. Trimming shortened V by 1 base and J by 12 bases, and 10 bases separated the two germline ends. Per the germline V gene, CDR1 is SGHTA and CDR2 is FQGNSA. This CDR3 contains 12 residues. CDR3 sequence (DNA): TGTGCCAGCAGCTTAGAGGCCGTTGGGCAGTTCTTC. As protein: CASSLEAVGQFF.

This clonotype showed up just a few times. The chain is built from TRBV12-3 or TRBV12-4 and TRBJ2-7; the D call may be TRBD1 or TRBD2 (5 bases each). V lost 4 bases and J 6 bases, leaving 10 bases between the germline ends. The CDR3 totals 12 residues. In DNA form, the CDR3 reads TGTGCCAGCAGTTCCTTTGGGGGCGAGCAGTACTTC. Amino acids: CASSSFGGEQYF.

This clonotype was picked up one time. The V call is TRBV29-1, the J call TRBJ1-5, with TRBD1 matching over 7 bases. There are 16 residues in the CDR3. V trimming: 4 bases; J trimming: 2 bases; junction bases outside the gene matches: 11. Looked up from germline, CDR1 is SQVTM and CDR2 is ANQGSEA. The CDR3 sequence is CSVVIGTAGGNQPQHF. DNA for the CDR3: TGCAGCGTTGTCATCGGGACAGCGGGAGGCAATCAGCCCCAGCATTTT.

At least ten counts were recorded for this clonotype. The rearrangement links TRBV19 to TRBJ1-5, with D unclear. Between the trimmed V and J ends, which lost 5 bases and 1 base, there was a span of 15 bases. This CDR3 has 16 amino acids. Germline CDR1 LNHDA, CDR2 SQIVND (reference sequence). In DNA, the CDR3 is TGTGCCAGTAGTTCGTGGGAACCCATGAGCAATCAGCCCCAGCATTTT. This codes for CASSSWEPMSNQPQHF. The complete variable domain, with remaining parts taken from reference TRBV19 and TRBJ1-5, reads DGGITQSPKYLFRKEGQNVTLSCEQNLNHDAMYWYRQDPGQGLRLIYYSQIVNDFQKGDIAEGYSVSREKKESFPLTVTSAQKNPTAFYLCASSSWEPMSNQPQHFGDGTRLSIL.

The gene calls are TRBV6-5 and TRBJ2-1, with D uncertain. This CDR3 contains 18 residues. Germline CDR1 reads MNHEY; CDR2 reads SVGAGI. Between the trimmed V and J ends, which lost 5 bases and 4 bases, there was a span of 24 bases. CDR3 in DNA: TGTGCCAGCAGTCGAGTAAGTTCCCGCGTGGCAGGATACAATGAGCAGTTCTTC. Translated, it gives CASSRVSSRVAGYNEQFF.

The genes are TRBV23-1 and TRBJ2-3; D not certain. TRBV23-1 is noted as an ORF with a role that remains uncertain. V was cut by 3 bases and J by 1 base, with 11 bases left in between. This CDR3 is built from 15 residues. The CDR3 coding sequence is TGCGCCAGCAGTCAGGCCACCGTGGGCACAGATACGCAGTATTTT. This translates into CASSQATVGTDTQYF.

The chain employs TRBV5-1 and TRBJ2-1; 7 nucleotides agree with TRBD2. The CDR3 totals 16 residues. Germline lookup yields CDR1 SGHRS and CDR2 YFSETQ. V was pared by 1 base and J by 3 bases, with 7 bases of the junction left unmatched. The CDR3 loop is CASSLNRDYFYNEQFF. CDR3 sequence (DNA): TGCGCCAGCAGCTTGAACCGGGACTATTTCTACAATGAGCAGTTCTTC.

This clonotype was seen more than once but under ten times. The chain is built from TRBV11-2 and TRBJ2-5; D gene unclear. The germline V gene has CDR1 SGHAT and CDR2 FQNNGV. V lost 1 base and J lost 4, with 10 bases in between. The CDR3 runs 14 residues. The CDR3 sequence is CASSLGGRSETQYF. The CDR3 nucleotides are TGTGCCAGCAGCTTAGGTGGCCGTTCAGAGACCCAGTACTTC.

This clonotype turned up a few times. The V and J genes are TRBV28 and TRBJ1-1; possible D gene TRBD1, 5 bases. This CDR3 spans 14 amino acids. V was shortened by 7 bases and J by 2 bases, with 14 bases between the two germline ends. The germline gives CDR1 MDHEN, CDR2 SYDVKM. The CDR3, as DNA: TGTGCCAGCAAACAAGGGGTAACCAACACTGAAGCTTTCTTT. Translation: CASKQGVTNTEAFF.

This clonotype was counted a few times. As DNA, the CDR3 is TGTGCCAGCGCGGGTGTTCCGAGACTCCAAAGTCGGGATACGCAGTATTTT. Its protein product is CASAGVPRLQSRDTQYF. The chain links TRBV27 to TRBJ2-3; TRBD2 is a possible D gene (5 bases). Trimming shortened V by 8 bases and J by 6 bases, and 27 bases separated the two germline ends. Looked up from germline, CDR1 is MNHEY and CDR2 is SMNVEV (reference sequence). CDR3 size: 17 residues.

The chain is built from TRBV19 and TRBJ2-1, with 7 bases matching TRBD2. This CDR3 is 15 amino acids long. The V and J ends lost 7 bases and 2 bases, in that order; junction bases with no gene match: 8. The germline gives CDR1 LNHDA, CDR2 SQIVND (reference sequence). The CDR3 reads CASMRRGSAYNEQFF. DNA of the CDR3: TGTGCCAGTATGAGACGCGGGAGCGCCTACAATGAGCAGTTCTTC.

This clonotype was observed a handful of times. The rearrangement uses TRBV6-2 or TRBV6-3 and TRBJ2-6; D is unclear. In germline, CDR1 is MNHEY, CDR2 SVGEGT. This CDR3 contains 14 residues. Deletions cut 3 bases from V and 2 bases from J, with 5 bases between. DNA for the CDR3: TGTGCCAGCAGTTATGGACCTGGGGCCAACGTCCTGACTTTC. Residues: CASSYGPGANVLTF.

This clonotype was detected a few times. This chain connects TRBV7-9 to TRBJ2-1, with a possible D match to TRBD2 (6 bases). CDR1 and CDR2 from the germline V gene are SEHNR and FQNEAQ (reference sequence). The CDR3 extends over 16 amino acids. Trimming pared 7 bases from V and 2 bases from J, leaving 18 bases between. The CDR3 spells CASNHLVLAPYNEQFF. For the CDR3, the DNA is TGTGCCAGCAATCATCTGGTACTAGCCCCCTACAATGAGCAGTTCTTC. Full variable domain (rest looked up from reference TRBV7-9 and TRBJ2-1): DTGVSQNPRHKITKRGQNVTFRCDPISEHNRLYWYRQTLGQGPEFLTYFQNEAQLEKSRLLSDRFSAERPKGSFSTLEIQRTEQGDSAMYLCASNHLVLAPYNEQFFGPGTRLTVL.